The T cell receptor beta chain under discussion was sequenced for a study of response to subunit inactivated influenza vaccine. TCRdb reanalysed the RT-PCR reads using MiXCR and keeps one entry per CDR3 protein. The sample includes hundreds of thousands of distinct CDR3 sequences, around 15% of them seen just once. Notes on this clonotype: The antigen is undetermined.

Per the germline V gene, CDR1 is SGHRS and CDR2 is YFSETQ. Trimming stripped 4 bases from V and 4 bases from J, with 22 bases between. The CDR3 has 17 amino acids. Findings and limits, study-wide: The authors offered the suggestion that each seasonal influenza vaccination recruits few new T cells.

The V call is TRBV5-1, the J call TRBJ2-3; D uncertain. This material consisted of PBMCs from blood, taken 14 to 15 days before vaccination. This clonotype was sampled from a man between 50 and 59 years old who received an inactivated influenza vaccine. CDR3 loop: CASSVYRPGPAADTQYF. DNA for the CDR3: TGCGCCAGCAGCGTGTATAGACCGGGCCCCGCGGCAGATACGCAGTATTTT.